Listed below are T cell receptor beta chains from one sample, sequenced in a study of blood T cell repertoires in COVID-19. TCRdb's table, derived via immunoSEQ multiplex PCR, lists solely in-frame clones and lacks some. The data show a few hundred thousand clones, around 80% seen once. The sequenced material came from PBMCs or T cells enriched from blood (not recorded which). The source of these receptors is a man younger than 40 with acute COVID-19. Both conserved end residues are part of each CDR3. The D gene is left open where the match is weak. Not all rows give a size; the values are once, few, many and, for expanded clones, a class.

V	J	size	D	DNA	CDR3
TRBV4-3	TRBJ2-1	-	TRBD2	TGCGCCAGCAGCCACGCATTGCAAGCGGGAGGTTACAATGAGCAGTTCTTC	CASSHALQAGGYNEQFF
TRBV12-3/TRBV12-4	TRBJ2-3	few	TRBD1	TGTGCCAGCAGTTTGAGGGTCAGGGGGAAGTATTTT	CASSLRVRGKYF
TRBV7-9	TRBJ2-5	-	-	TGTGCCAGCAGCTTTCCTAGCATTATCGAGACCCAGTACTTC	CASSFPSIIETQYF
TRBV6-4	TRBJ1-6	-	-	TGTGCCAGCAGTGACCCTTACCGGGATGAAAATTCACCCCTCCACTTT	CASSDPYRDENSPLHF
TRBV28	TRBJ1-5	-	-	TGTGCCAGCACCCAAGGGTTGGGGCACCAGCCCCAGCATTTT	CASTQGLGHQPQHF
TRBV7-8	TRBJ1-4	once	-	TGTGCCAGCAGCTTTGCGGGCACTAATGAAAAACTGTTTTTT	CASSFAGTNEKLFF
TRBV6-2/TRBV6-3	TRBJ2-6	-	-	TGTGCCAGCAGCCCTACGGCGGCTGGGGCCAACGTCCTGACTTTC	CASSPTAAGANVLTF
TRBV7-9	TRBJ1-2	once	TRBD1	TGTGCCAGCTCGAAGGACAGGGTGGATGGCTACACCTTC	CASSKDRVDGYTF
TRBV29-1	TRBJ1-1	few	TRBD1	TGCAGCGTCGACAGGGGGCTTGGCACTGAAGCTTTCTTT	CSVDRGLGTEAFF
TRBV4-2	TRBJ2-5	-	TRBD2	TGTGCCAGCAGCCAAGATATGGGGGGGAGGGAGACCCAGTACTTC	CASSQDMGGRETQYF
TRBV11-2	TRBJ1-4	-	-	TGTGCCACCACCGCCGGGAGAAATGAAAAACTGTTTTTT	CATTAGRNEKLFF
TRBV5-1	TRBJ2-3	-	TRBD1	TGCGCCAGCAGCCGGGACAGCCCGGGAGATACGCAGTATTTT	CASSRDSPGDTQYF
TRBV2	TRBJ1-1	-	-	TGTGCCAGCAGTGAGGTTAGCACTGAAGCTTTCTTT	CASSEVSTEAFF
TRBV6-5	TRBJ2-6	-	-	TGTGCCAGCATAGTAGTTTCCGGGGCCAACGTCCTGACTTTC	CASIVVSGANVLTF
TRBV11-2	TRBJ1-1	-	-	TGTGCCAGCAGCTTAGTCAGGGGAAGTGAAGCTTTCTTT	CASSLVRGSEAFF
TRBV5-1	TRBJ1-2	-	TRBD1	TGCGCCAGCAGCTTCGACAGGGATTTTAACTATGGCTACACCTTC	CASSFDRDFNYGYTF
TRBV28	TRBJ2-1	-	TRBD2	TGTGCCAGCAGTCGTATAGCGGGGGTAAACAATGAGCAGTTCTTC	CASSRIAGVNNEQFF
TRBV18	TRBJ2-1	once	TRBD1	TGTGCCAGCTCACGACAGGGCTTCGAAGAGCAGTTCTTC	CASSRQGFEEQFF
TRBV19	TRBJ2-4	-	TRBD1	TGTGCCAGTAGTGACAACCGGGACAGAAAAAACATTCAGTACTTC	CASSDNRDRKNIQYF
TRBV7-8	TRBJ1-5	-	-	TGTGCCAGCAGCTTTAGGGGACAGCCCCAGCATTTT	CASSFRGQPQHF
TRBV5-4	TRBJ1-2	-	-	TGTGCCAGCTCGACAGTCAACTATGGCTACACCTTC	CASSTVNYGYTF
TRBV19	TRBJ1-1	-	-	TGTGCCAGTAGTTTCAACGTATTACAGAGCTCGAACACTGAAGCTTTCTTT	CASSFNVLQSSNTEAFF